This T cell receptor (beta chain) was recovered during a study of shared clonotypes between healthy human individuals. Unmatched junction bases numbered 8, after V lost 4 bases and J lost 4 bases. CDR3 length equals 16 residues. Germline assignment: CDR1 SGHDT and CDR2 YYEEEE. Clones were sequenced by immunoSEQ multiplex PCR, and TCRdb holds only the in-frame ones, with some missing. The data hold millions of clones, with around 95% observed a single time. This receptor was taken from a man aged 18-30 years in good health. Sequencing was carried out using naive CD4+ T cells sorted from blood. Specified subset: CD45RA+ positively selected. The chain uses TRBV5-6 and TRBJ2-2, with 9 positions matching TRBD1. The CDR3 loop reads CASSRTGQGSTGELFF. In DNA, the CDR3 is TGTGCCAGCAGCAGGACCGGACAGGGGAGCACCGGGGAGCTGTTTTTT.